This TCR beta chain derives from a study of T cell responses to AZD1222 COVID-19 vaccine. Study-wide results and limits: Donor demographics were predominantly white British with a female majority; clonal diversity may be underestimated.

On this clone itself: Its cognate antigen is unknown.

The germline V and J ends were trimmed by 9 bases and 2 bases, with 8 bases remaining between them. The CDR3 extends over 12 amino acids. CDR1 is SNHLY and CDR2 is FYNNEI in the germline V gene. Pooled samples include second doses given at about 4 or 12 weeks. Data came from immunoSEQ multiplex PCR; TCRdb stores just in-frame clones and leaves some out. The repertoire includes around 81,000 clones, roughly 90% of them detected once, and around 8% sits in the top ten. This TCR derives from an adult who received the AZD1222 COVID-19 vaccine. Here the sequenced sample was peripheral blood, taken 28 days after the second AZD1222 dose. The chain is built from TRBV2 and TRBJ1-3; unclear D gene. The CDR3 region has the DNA TGTGCCAGAGGGCAACCTGGAAACACCATATATTTT. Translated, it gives CARGQPGNTIYF.